This T cell receptor (beta chain) appears in the sequencing data of a study of T-cell memory formation after mild COVID-19. Overall study context: Clustering of TCRs was largely donor specific.

Germline CDR1 LGHNA, CDR2 YSLEER. The CDR3 spans 18 residues. The germline V and J ends were trimmed by 1 base and 1 base, with 14 bases remaining between them. One entry per CDR3 protein, called by TCRdb with MiXCR from the 5' RACE reads. The sample has about 200,000 distinct CDR3 sequences, over 9.5% seen once; the top ten hold 3.5%. There are a few counts of this clonotype. Its antigen remains unidentified. Study results and limitations: Clones that got smaller from day 15 to 85 had even CD4/CD8, while clones growing later tipped toward CD4+. Proof of SARS-CoV-2 specificity was absent for the second-wave clones that crested on day 37.

The sequenced material came from PBMCs or a T cell subset sorted from them (not recorded which). The receptor comes from a man aged 18-30 years who had mild COVID-19 (a few samples of this study predate the infection). Cell type and time point are not known. The chain combines TRBV4-3 with TRBJ2-6; no definite D call. This chain's CDR3 is CASSQASRSDSGANVLTF. The CDR3 nucleotides read TGCGCCAGCAGCCAAGCTTCCCGGTCGGATTCTGGGGCCAACGTCCTGACTTTC.